A selection of T cell receptor beta chains follows, all from one sample in a study of response to subunit inactivated influenza vaccine. TCRdb reprocessed the RT-PCR reads via MiXCR and lists one record per CDR3 protein. The table lists about 570,000 distinct CDR3 sequences, roughly 12% of them singletons, with 10% in the top ten. This specimen consisted of PBMCs from blood, obtained on the day of vaccination. The receptors derive from a man aged 50-60 years who received an inactivated influenza vaccine. Both conserved end residues are part of each CDR3. Size values are once, few and many counts, or a class for expanded clones, and some rows have none.

abundance,j_gene,v_gene,CDR3aa
few,TRBJ2-5,TRBV20-1,CSACRDILQETQYF
few,TRBJ2-1,TRBV4-3,CASSHSGGAFYNEQFF
few,TRBJ2-3,TRBV20-1,CSAEVPSTDTQYF
.,TRBJ2-2,TRBV5-6,CASSLKQTVNTGELFF
.,TRBJ2-7,TRBV11-1,CASSLLTGRHEQYF
.,TRBJ2-3,TRBV7-2,CASSLDRASSTDTQYF
.,TRBJ1-1,TRBV2,CASSEPRMNTEAFF
few,TRBJ2-7,TRBV6-2/TRBV6-3,CASSYVTSEPQGLQGPEFLNEQYF
many,TRBJ2-3,TRBV20-1,CSAASGSPDTQYF
.,TRBJ1-2,TRBV29-1,CSSSRTGGGYTF
.,TRBJ2-2,TRBV2,CASSGDPRTGELFF
few,TRBJ2-2,TRBV29-1,CSVETTGSTGELFF
few,TRBJ2-5,TRBV20-1,CSARRGLAGAVYQETQYF
.,TRBJ2-1,TRBV2,CASSGGNSNEQFF
.,TRBJ2-3,TRBV6-2/TRBV6-3,CASTKTGGTDTQYF
.,TRBJ2-7,TRBV3-1,CASSQSSASYEQYF
.,TRBJ1-1,TRBV5-1,CASSLENMVPEAFF
.,TRBJ2-5,TRBV12-3/TRBV12-4,CASNDFRGLKETQYF
few,TRBJ2-5,TRBV4-2,CASSRRDGEETQYF
few,TRBJ2-5,TRBV5-6,CASSLAPAGGRETQYF
.,TRBJ2-2,TRBV7-9,CASSLAGPNTGEQFF
.,TRBJ1-2,TRBV4-1,CATSGTGFNYGYTF
few,TRBJ2-1,TRBV3-1,CASSLRAGGGNEQFF
many,TRBJ2-2,TRBV29-1,CSADLQGSRFF
.,TRBJ2-1,TRBV20-1,CSAPSPIAGVFEQFF
many,TRBJ2-2,TRBV12-3/TRBV12-4,CASSSGTGDTGELFF
few,TRBJ1-6,TRBV7-2,CASSLVGSNSPLHF
many,TRBJ2-1,TRBV7-9,CASSLGGGAFNEQFF
.,TRBJ2-6,TRBV6-2/TRBV6-3,CASSYSKGFSGANVLTF
few,TRBJ1-4,TRBV12-3/TRBV12-4,CASTPGQALAELFF
few,TRBJ1-5,TRBV20-1,CSARDVSNQPQHF
.,TRBJ2-1,TRBV5-1,CASSSGTQNSPGEQFF
few,TRBJ2-1,TRBV12-5,CASGRAGGNEQFF
few,TRBJ2-3,TRBV5-1,CASSTTGGRSTDTQYF
.,TRBJ1-4,TRBV12-3/TRBV12-4,CASTRGVSEKLFF
few,TRBJ2-5,TRBV7-2,CASSLVSSQIATQYF
.,TRBJ1-6,TRBV7-9,CASSGNSGTKYSPLHF
few,TRBJ1-3,TRBV20-1,CSARDGGSGNTIYF